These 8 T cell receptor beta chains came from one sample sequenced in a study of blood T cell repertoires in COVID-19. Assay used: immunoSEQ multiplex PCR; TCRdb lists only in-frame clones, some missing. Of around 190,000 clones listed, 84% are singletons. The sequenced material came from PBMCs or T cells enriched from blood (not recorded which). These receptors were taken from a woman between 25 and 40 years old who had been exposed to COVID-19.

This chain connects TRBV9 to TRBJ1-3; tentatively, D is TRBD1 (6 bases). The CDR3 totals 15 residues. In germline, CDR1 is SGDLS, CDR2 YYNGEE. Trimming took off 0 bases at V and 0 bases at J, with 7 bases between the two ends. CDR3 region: CASSVGGHSGNTIYF. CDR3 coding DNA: TGTGCCAGCAGCGTAGGGGGGCACTCTGGAAACACCATATATTTT.

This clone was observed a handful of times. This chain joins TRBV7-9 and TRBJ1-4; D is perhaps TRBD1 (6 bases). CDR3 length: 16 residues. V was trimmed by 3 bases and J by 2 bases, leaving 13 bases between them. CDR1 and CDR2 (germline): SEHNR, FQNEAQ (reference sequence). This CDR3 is CASSFDRPATNEKLFF. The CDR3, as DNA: TGTGCCAGCAGCTTTGACAGGCCCGCTACTAATGAAAAACTGTTTTTT.

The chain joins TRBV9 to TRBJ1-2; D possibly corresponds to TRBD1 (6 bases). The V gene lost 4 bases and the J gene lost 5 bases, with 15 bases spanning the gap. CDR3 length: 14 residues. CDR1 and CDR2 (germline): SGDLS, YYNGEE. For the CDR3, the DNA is TGTGCCAGCAGCCCCACAAACAGGGCTTATGGCTACACCTTC. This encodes CASSPTNRAYGYTF.

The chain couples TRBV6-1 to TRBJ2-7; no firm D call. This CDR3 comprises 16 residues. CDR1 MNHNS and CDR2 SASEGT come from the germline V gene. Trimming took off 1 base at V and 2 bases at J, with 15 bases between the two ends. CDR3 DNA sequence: TGTGCCAGCAGTGAAGGGTTGCAGGCTTTAGCCTACGAGCAGTACTTC. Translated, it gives CASSEGLQALAYEQYF.

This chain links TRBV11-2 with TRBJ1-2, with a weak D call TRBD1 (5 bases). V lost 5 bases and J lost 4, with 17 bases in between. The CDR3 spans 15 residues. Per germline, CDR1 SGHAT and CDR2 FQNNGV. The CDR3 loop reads CASSLGLGEGYGYTF. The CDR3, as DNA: TGTGCCAGCAGCCTAGGGCTGGGGGAGGGCTATGGCTACACCTTC.

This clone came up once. The CDR3 region has the DNA TGTGCCAGCAGCTTTTCAGGGTTGAACACTGAAGCTTTCTTT. Its protein is CASSFSGLNTEAFF. The chain couples TRBV7-3 to TRBJ1-1, with D maybe TRBD1 (5 bases). Germline CDR1 and CDR2: SGHTA and FQGTGA. Trimming left V 3 bases short and J 0 bases short, with 8 bases between. The CDR3 is 14 amino acids.

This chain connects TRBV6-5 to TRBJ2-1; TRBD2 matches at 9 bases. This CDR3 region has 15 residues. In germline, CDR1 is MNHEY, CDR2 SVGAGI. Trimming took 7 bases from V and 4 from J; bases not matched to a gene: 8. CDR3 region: CASKGLAGQYNEQFF. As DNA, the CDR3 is TGTGCCAGCAAGGGGCTAGCGGGGCAATACAATGAGCAGTTCTTC.

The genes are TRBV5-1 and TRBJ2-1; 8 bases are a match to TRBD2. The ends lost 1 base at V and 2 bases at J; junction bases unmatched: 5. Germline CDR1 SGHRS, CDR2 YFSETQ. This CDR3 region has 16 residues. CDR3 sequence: CASSLKGGGPYNEQFF. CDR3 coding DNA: TGCGCCAGCAGCTTGAAGGGCGGGGGGCCCTACAATGAGCAGTTCTTC.